The 17 T cell receptor beta chains given below trace back to one sample, sequenced in a study of early T cells in non-severe SARS-CoV-2 infection. TCRdb fed the 5' RACE reads into MiXCR, producing one record per CDR3 protein. The sample has tens of thousands of distinct CDR3 sequences; roughly 8% are singletons. Sample: whole blood. The source of these receptors is an adult who was a healthcare worker with PCR-confirmed SARS-CoV-2 infection or an uninfected control (not recorded which).

This clonotype was recorded many times. The rearrangement links TRBV7-6 to TRBJ2-1; the D gene is possibly TRBD1 (6 bases). There are 12 residues in the CDR3. The germline gives CDR1 SGHVS, CDR2 FNYEAQ. The V and J ends lost 5 bases and 9 bases respectively, with 11 bases between them. CDR3 coding DNA: TGTGCCAGCAGCCCAGGGGTCGGTGAGCAGTTCTTC. Protein product: CASSPGVGEQFF.

This clonotype was seen at least ten times. The chain combines TRBV19 with TRBJ1-4, with 7 bases lining up with TRBD1. V was clipped by 8 bases and J by 6 bases; unmatched bases: 9. The CDR3 loop spans 14 amino acids. In germline, CDR1 is LNHDA, CDR2 SQIVND (reference sequence). This chain's CDR3 is CASGWDSEDEKLFF. The DNA of the CDR3 is TGTGCCAGTGGATGGGACAGCGAGGATGAAAAACTGTTTTTT.

This clonotype was counted ten times or more. This sequence joins TRBV3-1 and TRBJ1-5; D may be TRBD1 (6 bases). This CDR3 is built from 17 residues. CDR1 and CDR2 (germline): LGHDT, YNNKEL (reference sequence). Deletions cut 1 base from V and 5 bases from J, with 18 bases between. The CDR3 spells CASSQVGSNTGYQPQHF. The CDR3 nucleotides are TGTGCCAGCAGCCAAGTCGGGTCGAATACAGGGTATCAGCCCCAGCATTTT.

CDR3 region: CASRITGGTATGELFF. The CDR3 DNA reads TGTGCCAGTAGAATCACAGGGGGCACAGCTACCGGGGAGCTGTTTTTT. The rearrangement joins TRBV27 to TRBJ2-2; 9 bases match TRBD1. V gave up 9 bases and J gave up 5 bases; unmatched junction bases: 13. CDR1 is MNHEY and CDR2 is SMNVEV in the germline V gene (reference sequence). The CDR3 length is 16 residues.

This clonotype was counted many times. The rearrangement links TRBV4-2 to TRBJ1-5, with D hard to call. The CDR3 has 16 amino acids. V was clipped by 0 bases and J by 5 bases, with 14 bases between them. Germline CDR1 and CDR2: LGHNA and YNFKEQ. CDR3 in amino acids: CASSQDWAKGDQPQHF. DNA for the CDR3: TGTGCCAGCAGCCAAGATTGGGCGAAAGGAGATCAGCCCCAGCATTTT.

V gene TRBV5-1 combines with J gene TRBJ2-1; D is unclear. CDR1 is SGHRS and CDR2 is YFSETQ in the germline V gene. V lost 4 bases and J 6 bases, leaving 17 bases between the germline ends. CDR3 length equals 15 residues. As DNA, the CDR3 is TGCGCCAGCAGCCTACAGAACCCTCGCCTCAATGAGCAGTTCTTC. Translation: CASSLQNPRLNEQFF.

This clonotype was detected many times. J is TRBJ2-7 and V is TRBV15; TRBD1 might be the D (7 bases). Between the trimmed V and J ends, which lost 6 bases and 4 bases, there was a span of 19 bases. The CDR3 totals 15 residues. Germline CDR1 and CDR2: LNHNV and YYDKDF (reference sequence). As DNA, the CDR3 is TGTGCCACCAGTTTAATGCAGGGGGGAGCGTACGAGCAGTACTTC. Its translation: CATSLMQGGAYEQYF.

This clonotype was counted at least ten times. This chain uses TRBV30 with TRBJ2-1, with TRBD1 matching over 7 bases. The junction had 5 bases not matched to a gene; V was cut back by 2 bases and J by 4 bases. The CDR3 is 14 amino acids. Germline V CDR1 and CDR2: GTSNPN, SVGIG (reference sequence). CDR3 DNA: TGTGCCTGGAGTTTCAAGGGGGCATACAATGAGCAGTTCTTC. As protein: CAWSFKGAYNEQFF.

This clonotype was detected many times. The V gene is TRBV10-2, the J gene TRBJ1-2; D not resolved. The CDR3 spans 15 residues. Germline V CDR1 and CDR2: WSHSY, SAAADI. The V end lost 0 bases, the J end lost 5 bases, and 13 bases lay between the germline ends. The CDR3 region has the DNA TGCGCCAGCAGTGAGTCGGAGGGATTGGAGTATGGCTACACCTTC. This encodes CASSESEGLEYGYTF.

This clonotype was recorded a few times. Compared with germline, one end of the junction differs, possibly owing to a read error. In DNA, the CDR3 is TGTGCCAGCAGCTTGGACGGGCAGGGGTACACTGAAGTTTTCTTT. Its translation is CASSLDGQGYTEVFF. This rearrangement joins TRBV5-5 to TRBJ1-1; TRBD1 might be the D (6 bases). CDR3 length equals 15 residues. CDR1 is SGHKS and CDR2 is YYEKEE in the germline V gene (reference sequence).

This clonotype was seen a handful of times. The V and J genes are TRBV3-1 and TRBJ2-7; 7 bases fit TRBD2. After removal of 3 bases from V and 3 bases from J, the junction contained 5 bases not matched to a gene. CDR1 and CDR2 from the germline V gene are LGHDT and YNNKEL (reference sequence). This CDR3 has 14 amino acids. CDR3 in DNA: TGTGCCAGCAGCCAGCGACTAGCATTCTACGAGCAGTACTTC. Its translation is CASSQRLAFYEQYF.

This clonotype is medium-sized within its sample. The chain combines TRBV7-8 with TRBJ2-2; 8 positions agree with TRBD1. CDR1 and CDR2 from the germline V gene are SGHVS and FQNEAQ. J was trimmed by 6 bases and V by 4 bases; bases with no gene match: 7. The CDR3 covers 15 residues. The CDR3 protein is CASSSTGVVSGELFF. CDR3 sequence (DNA): TGTGCCAGCAGCTCGACAGGGGTGGTTTCCGGGGAGCTGTTTTTT.

V gene TRBV3-1 combines with J gene TRBJ2-5; 10 nucleotides line up with TRBD2. The CDR3 runs to 18 residues. V shed 4 bases and J 4 bases; nucleotides not matched to a gene: 15. The germline CDR1 and CDR2 sequences are LGHDT and YNNKEL (reference sequence). The CDR3 loop is CASSPGPEAGGPLETQYF. CDR3 DNA: TGTGCCAGCAGCCCGGGGCCGGAAGCGGGAGGGCCGTTAGAGACCCAGTACTTC.

The chain carries TRBV18 and TRBJ2-3, with 9 bases lining up with TRBD1. Germline assignment: CDR1 KGHSH and CDR2 LQKENI. The CDR3 covers 15 residues. The V segment lost 2 bases and the J segment 5 bases; nucleotides outside the gene matches: 5. CDR3 DNA sequence: TGTGCCAGCTCACCATCTCACAGGGGGCAAGATACGCAGTATTTT. Its translation is CASSPSHRGQDTQYF. Combining the CDR3 with reference TRBV18 and TRBJ2-3 gives the whole variable domain NAGVMQNPRHLVRRRGQEARLRCSPMKGHSHVYWYRQLPEEGLKFMVYLQKENIIDESGMPKERFSAEFPKEGPSILRIQQVVRGDSAAYFCASSPSHRGQDTQYFGPGTRLTVL.

This sequence joins TRBV10-3 and TRBJ2-3, with D unresolved. Germline CDR1 is ENHRY and CDR2 is SYGVKD. The CDR3 runs 15 residues. The germline V and J ends were trimmed by 0 bases and 0 bases, with 7 bases remaining between them. The CDR3, as DNA: TGTGCCATCAGTGAGTCGTCTACTAGCACAGATACGCAGTATTTT. Translated: CAISESSTSTDTQYF.

This clonotype was counted between two and nine times. The chain links TRBV6-1 to TRBJ1-1; TRBD1 matches 8 bases. This CDR3 is 12 amino acids long. The junction had 5 bases not matched to a gene; V was cut back by 4 bases and J by 10 bases. In germline, CDR1 is MNHNS, CDR2 SASEGT. CDR3 loop: CASSGTGSRAFF. The CDR3 DNA follows: TGTGCCAGCAGTGGGACAGGGAGTAGAGCTTTCTTT.

For this clonotype: It may be a read error: a sequence one base away is much more abundant. The chain uses TRBV7-3 and TRBJ1-1, with D possibly matching TRBD1 (6 bases). Germline CDR1 reads SGHTA; CDR2 reads FQGTGA. V dropped 8 bases and J dropped 1 base, with 11 bases sitting between them. The CDR3 totals 13 residues. CDR3 protein: CASYRDTNTEAFF. In DNA, the CDR3 is TGTGCCAGCTACCGGGACACGAACACTGAAGCTTTCTTT.